These 4 T cell receptor beta chains were all obtained from the same sample, sequenced in a study of cytomegalovirus exposure and HLA in healthy donors. PCR employed 60 Vbeta and 13 Jbeta primers. The table came from immunoSEQ multiplex PCR; TCRdb's copy has only in-frame clones and leaves some out. The data contain approximately 210,000 clones, around 75% of them singletons. The sequencing input was PBMCs. Receptors originate from a male donor in good health and CMV-seropositive.

This chain uses TRBV7-9 with TRBJ2-7; D not certain. This CDR3 contains 12 residues. Trimming removed 1 base at V and 6 bases at J, with 7 bases between. Germline V gene lookup returns CDR1 SEHNR and CDR2 FQNEAQ (reference sequence). In nucleotides, the CDR3 is TGTGCCAGCAGCTTAGATGACACCGAGCAGTACTTC. Translated, it gives CASSLDDTEQYF.

V gene TRBV4-2 combines with J gene TRBJ1-6; D not resolved. This CDR3 spans 17 amino acids. Trimming removed 0 bases at V and 7 bases at J, with 16 bases between. Germline loops: CDR1 LGHNA, CDR2 YNFKEQ. The CDR3 is CASSQEHRSHLNSPLHF. CDR3 sequence (DNA): TGTGCCAGCAGCCAAGAGCACAGATCCCATCTAAATTCACCCCTCCACTTT.

The chain employs TRBV13 and TRBJ2-1; no reliable D call. Between the trimmed V and J ends, which lost 1 base and 4 bases, there was a span of 17 bases. Germline V gives CDR1 PRHDT, CDR2 FYEKMQ (reference sequence). This CDR3 spans 17 amino acids. In DNA form, the CDR3 reads TGTGCCAGCAGCTTAGAACACACGGCACCAGCGTACAATGAGCAGTTCTTC. This sequence encodes CASSLEHTAPAYNEQFF. Drawing the rest from reference TRBV13 and TRBJ2-1, the complete variable domain is AAGVIQSPRHLIKEKRETATLKCYPIPRHDTVYWYQQGPGQDPQFLISFYEKMQSDKGSIPDRFSAQQFSDYHSELNMSSLELGDSALYFCASSLEHTAPAYNEQFFGPGTRLTVL.

Comment on this clone: A read error may account for a junction end that differs from germline. The chain is built from TRBV7-7 and TRBJ2-3; a possible D gene is TRBD1 (5 bases). The germline CDR1 and CDR2 sequences are SSHAT and FNYEAQ (reference sequence). The CDR3 spans 16 residues. The CDR3 here is CASSLRPGSKADTQYF. DNA for the CDR3: TGTGCTAGCAGCCTTCGGCCAGGGTCCAAGGCAGATACGCAGTATTTT.